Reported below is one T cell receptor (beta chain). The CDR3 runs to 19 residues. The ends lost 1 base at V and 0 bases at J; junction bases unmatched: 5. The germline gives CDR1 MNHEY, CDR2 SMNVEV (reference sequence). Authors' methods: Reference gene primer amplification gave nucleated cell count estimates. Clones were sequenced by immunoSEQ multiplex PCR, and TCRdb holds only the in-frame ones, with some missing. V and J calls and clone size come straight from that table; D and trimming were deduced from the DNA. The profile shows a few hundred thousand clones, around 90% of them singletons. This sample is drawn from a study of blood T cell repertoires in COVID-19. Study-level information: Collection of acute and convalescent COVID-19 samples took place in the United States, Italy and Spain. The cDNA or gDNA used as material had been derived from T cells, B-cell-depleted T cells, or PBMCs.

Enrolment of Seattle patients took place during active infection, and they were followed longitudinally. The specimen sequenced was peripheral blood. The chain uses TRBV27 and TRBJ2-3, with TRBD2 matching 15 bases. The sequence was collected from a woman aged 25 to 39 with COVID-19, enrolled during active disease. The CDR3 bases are TGTGCCAGCAGTTTATACGGACTAGCGGGAGGGCTGAGCACAGATACGCAGTATTTT. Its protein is CASSLYGLAGGLSTDTQYF.